The T cell receptor (beta chain) described here comes from a study of siplizumab effects on memory and regulatory T cells. General observations from the study: Proliferating siplizumab-culture Tregs lacked confirmation of suppressive function. Unstimulated subsets contained matches for only a minor fraction of alloreactive clones.

Profiled with immunoSEQ multiplex PCR; TCRdb holds only in-frame clones, not every one. Among about 85,000 clones listed, roughly 94% were seen once. Concerning this clone itself: What it binds is unknown.

Sequences were obtained from CD8+ T cells sorted from blood. The source is a human donor in good health.

The CDR3 here is CSVMLADNNQPQHF. CDR3 DNA: TGCAGCGTCATGCTGGCGGACAACAATCAGCCCCAGCATTTT. The V and J genes are TRBV29-1 and TRBJ1-5, with D possibly TRBD1 on 5 matching bases. The CDR3 consists of 14 residues. Germline CDR1 SQVTM, CDR2 ANQGSEA. V gave up 6 bases and J gave up 3 bases, with 15 bases separating them. Variable domain in full (rest from reference TRBV29-1 and TRBJ1-5): SAVISQKPSRDICQRGTSLTIQCQVDSQVTMMFWYRQQPGQSLTLIATANQGSEATYESGFVIDKFPISRPNLTFSTLTVSNMSPEDSSIYLCSVMLADNNQPQHFGDGTRLSIL.